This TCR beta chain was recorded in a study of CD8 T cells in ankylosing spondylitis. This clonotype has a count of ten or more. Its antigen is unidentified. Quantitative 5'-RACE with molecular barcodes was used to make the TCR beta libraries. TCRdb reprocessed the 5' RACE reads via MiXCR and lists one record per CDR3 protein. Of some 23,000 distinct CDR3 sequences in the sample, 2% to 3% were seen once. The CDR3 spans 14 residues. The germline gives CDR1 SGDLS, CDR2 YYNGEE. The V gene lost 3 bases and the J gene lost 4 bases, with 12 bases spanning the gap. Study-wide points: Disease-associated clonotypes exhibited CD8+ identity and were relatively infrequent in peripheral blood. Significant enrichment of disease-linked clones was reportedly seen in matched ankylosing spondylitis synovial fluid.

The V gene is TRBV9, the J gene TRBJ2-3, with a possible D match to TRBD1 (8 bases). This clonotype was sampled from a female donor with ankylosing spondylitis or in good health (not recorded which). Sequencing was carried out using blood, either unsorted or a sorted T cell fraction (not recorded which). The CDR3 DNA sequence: TGTGCCAGCAGCGGACAGGGGAGGGCAGATACGCAGTATTTT. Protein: CASSGQGRADTQYF.